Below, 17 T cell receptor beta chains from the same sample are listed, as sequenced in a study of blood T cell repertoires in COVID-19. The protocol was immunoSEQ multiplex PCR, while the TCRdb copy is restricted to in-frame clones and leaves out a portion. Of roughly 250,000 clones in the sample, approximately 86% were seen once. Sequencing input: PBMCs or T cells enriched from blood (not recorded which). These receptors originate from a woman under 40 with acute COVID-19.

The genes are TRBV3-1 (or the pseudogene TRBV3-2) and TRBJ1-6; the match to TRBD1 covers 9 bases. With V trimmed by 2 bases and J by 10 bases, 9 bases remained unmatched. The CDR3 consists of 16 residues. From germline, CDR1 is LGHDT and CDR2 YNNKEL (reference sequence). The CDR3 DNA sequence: TGTGCCAGCAGCCAAAGTCCGGGACAGGGAGTATCACCCCTCCACTTT. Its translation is CASSQSPGQGVSPLHF.

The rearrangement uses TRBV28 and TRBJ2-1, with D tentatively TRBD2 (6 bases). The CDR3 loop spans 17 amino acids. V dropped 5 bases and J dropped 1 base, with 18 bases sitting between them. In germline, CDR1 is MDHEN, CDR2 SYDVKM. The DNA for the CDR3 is TGTGCCAGCAGTACAAACACCGGGCGGGGATCCTACAATGAGCAGTTCTTC. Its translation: CASSTNTGRGSYNEQFF. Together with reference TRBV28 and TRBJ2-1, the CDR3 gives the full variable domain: DVKVTQSSRYLVKRTGEKVFLECVQDMDHENMFWYRQDPGLGLRLIYFSYDVKMKEKGDIPEGYSVSREKKERFSLILESASTNQTSMYLCASSTNTGRGSYNEQFFGPGTRLTVL.

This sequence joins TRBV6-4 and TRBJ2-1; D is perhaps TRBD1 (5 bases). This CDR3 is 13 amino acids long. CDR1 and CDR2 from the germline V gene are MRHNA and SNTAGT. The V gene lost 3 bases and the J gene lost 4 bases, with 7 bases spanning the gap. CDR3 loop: CASSEDRYNEQFF. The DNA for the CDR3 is TGTGCCAGCAGTGAAGACAGATACAATGAGCAGTTCTTC.

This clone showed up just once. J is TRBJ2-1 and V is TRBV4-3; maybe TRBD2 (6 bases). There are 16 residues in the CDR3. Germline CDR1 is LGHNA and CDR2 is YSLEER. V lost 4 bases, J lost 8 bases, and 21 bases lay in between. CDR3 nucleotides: TGCGCCAGCAGCCCCTACTTTTCTACTAGCAACCATGAGCAGTTCTTC. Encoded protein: CASSPYFSTSNHEQFF.

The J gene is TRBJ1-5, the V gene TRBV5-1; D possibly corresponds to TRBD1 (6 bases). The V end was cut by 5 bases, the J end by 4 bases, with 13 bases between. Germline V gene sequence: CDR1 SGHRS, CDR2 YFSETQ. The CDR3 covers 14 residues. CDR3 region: CASSPTGVNQPQHF. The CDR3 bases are TGCGCCAGCAGTCCGACAGGAGTAAATCAGCCCCAGCATTTT.

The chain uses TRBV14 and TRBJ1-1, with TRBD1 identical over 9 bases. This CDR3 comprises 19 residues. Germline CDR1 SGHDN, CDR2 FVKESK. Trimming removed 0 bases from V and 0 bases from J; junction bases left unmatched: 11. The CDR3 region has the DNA TGTGCCAGCAGCCAAGAGGGTATCTTCGGGACAGGGTTGAACACTGAAGCTTTCTTT. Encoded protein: CASSQEGIFGTGLNTEAFF.

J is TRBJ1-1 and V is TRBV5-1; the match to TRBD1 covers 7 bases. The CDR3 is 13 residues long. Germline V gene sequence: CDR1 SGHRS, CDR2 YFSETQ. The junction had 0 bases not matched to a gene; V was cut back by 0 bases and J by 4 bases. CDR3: CASSLDRGTEAFF. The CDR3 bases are TGCGCCAGCAGCTTGGACAGGGGCACTGAAGCTTTCTTT.

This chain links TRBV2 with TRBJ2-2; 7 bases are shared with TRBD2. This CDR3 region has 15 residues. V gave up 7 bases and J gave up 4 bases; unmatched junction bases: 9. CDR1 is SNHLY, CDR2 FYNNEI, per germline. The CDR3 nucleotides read TGTGCCAGCACTCAAGGGATAGCGGGCACCGGGGAGCTGTTTTTT. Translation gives CASTQGIAGTGELFF.

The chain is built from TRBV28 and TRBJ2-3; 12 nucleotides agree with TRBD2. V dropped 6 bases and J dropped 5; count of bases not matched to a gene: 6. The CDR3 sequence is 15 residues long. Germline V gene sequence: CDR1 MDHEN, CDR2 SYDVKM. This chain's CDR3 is CASSPSGGAVDTQYF. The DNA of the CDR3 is TGTGCCAGCAGCCCTAGCGGGGGGGCCGTAGATACGCAGTATTTT.

For the CDR3, the DNA is TGTGCCAGTAGTTTCGCCGACAGCCCCTACGAGCAGTACTTC. This gives the protein CASSFADSPYEQYF. The chain is built from TRBV19 and TRBJ2-7; tentatively, D is TRBD1 (5 bases). In germline, CDR1 is LNHDA, CDR2 SQIVND (reference sequence). V lost 5 bases and J 2 bases, leaving 13 bases between the germline ends. The CDR3 has 14 residues.

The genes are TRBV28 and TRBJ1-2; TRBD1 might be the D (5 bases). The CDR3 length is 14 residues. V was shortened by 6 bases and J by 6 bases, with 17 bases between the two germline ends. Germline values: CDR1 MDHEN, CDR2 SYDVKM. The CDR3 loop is CASSRTGGEHGYTF. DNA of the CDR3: TGTGCCAGCAGCAGAACCGGGGGGGAACATGGCTACACCTTC.

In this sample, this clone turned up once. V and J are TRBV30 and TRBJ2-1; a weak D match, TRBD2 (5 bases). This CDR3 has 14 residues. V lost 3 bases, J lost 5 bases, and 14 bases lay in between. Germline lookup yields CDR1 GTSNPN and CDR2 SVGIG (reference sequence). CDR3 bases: TGTGCCTGGAGAGGACGGAGGTACAACAATGAGCAGTTCTTC. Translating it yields CAWRGRRYNNEQFF. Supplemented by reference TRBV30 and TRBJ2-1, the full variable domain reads SQTIHQWPATLVQPVGSPLSLECTVEGTSNPNLYWYRQAAGRGLQLLFYSVGIGQISSEVPQNLSASRPQDRQFILSSKKLLLSDSGFYLCAWRGRRYNNEQFFGPGTRLTVL.

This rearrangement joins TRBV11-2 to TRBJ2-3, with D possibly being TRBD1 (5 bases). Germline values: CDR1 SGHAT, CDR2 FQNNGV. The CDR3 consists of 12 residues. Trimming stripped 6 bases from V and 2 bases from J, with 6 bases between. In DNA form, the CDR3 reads TGTGCCAGCAGAGGGGCCACAGATACGCAGTATTTT. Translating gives CASRGATDTQYF.

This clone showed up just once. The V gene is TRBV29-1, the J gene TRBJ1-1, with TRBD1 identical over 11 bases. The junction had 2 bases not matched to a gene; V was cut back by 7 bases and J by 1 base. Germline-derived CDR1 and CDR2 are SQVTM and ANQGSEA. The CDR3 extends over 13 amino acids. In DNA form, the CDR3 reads TGCAGCGCCGGGACAGGGGGGAACACTGAAGCTTTCTTT. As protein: CSAGTGGNTEAFF.

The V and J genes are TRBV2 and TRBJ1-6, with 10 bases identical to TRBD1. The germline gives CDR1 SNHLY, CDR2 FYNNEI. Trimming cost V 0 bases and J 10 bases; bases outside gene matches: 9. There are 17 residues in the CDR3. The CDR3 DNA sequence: TGTGCCAGCAGTGAAGCGCTTCGGACAGGGGGTAGGTCACCCCTCCACTTT. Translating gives CASSEALRTGGRSPLHF.

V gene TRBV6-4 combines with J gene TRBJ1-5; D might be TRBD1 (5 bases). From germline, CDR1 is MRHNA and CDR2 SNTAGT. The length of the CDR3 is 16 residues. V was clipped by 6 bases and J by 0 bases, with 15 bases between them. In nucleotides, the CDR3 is TGTGCCAGCAGGCGGGACCCTTTTAATAGCAATCAGCCCCAGCATTTT. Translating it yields CASRRDPFNSNQPQHF.

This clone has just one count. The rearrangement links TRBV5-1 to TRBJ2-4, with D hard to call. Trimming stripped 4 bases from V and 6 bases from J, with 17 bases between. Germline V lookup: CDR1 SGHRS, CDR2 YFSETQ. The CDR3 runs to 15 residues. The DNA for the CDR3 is TGCGCCAGCAGCCCCCAGGTGGCAACGGCAAACATTCAGTACTTC. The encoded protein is CASSPQVATANIQYF.